This TCR beta chain was obtained from a study of T-cell reconstitution after alpha-beta-depleted transplantation in children. Unique molecular identifiers were used in preparing the TCRbeta library. From the PCR reads, TCRdb called clonotypes with MiXCR, one entry per CDR3 protein. The sample includes more than 200,000 distinct CDR3 sequences, approximately 24% seen only once; the top ten take 4.8%. CDR3 size: 13 residues. Germline loops: CDR1 MGHRA, CDR2 YSYEKL. The V and J ends lost 5 bases and 3 bases respectively, with 10 bases between them. This clonotype was detected a few times. Sequenced here: PBMCs, mostly from graft donor cells, sampled 360 days after TCRalphabeta/CD19-depleted stem cell transplant. This clonotype originated in a female patient between 2 and 15 years old who had a stem cell transplant for congenital amegakaryocytic thrombocytopenia, so the T cells may come from the graft donor. The chain joins TRBV4-1 to TRBJ1-1; D is perhaps TRBD1 (5 bases). CDR3: CASSAGWDTEAFF. The DNA for the CDR3 is TGCGCCAGCAGCGCAGGGTGGGACACTGAAGCTTTCTTT.